These 28 T cell receptor beta chains came from one sample sequenced in a study of blood T cell repertoires in COVID-19. Libraries were prepared by immunoSEQ multiplex PCR; TCRdb keeps only in-frame clonotypes and omits some of them. This sample carries under 300,000 clones, 82% of them seen once, and the ten largest clones take approximately 4.9%. Input material: peripheral blood. These receptors originate from a woman at least 80 years old with active or convalescent COVID-19.

The chain couples TRBV18 to TRBJ2-2; 7 bases fit TRBD2. The V segment lost 3 bases and the J segment 4 bases; nucleotides outside the gene matches: 8. The CDR3 has 16 amino acids. CDR1 KGHSH and CDR2 LQKENI come from the germline V gene. The CDR3 bases are TGTGCCAGCTCACCGCGACTAGCCGTATCCACCGGGGAGCTGTTTTTT. Translation: CASSPRLAVSTGELFF.

The V gene is TRBV6-6, the J gene TRBJ1-5; 8 nucleotides align to TRBD1. This CDR3 is 15 amino acids long. The V segment lost 6 bases and the J segment 0 bases; nucleotides outside the gene matches: 4. The V gene's germline CDR1 is MNHNY and CDR2 SVGAGI (reference sequence). The CDR3 protein is CASRSTGGSNQPQHF. The DNA of the CDR3 is TGTGCCAGCAGATCTACAGGGGGTAGCAATCAGCCCCAGCATTTT.

The chain employs TRBV7-9 and TRBJ2-2; 7 bases agree with TRBD1. The germline V gene encodes CDR1 SEHNR and CDR2 FQNEAQ (reference sequence). This CDR3 is 16 amino acids long. Trimming took 2 bases from V and 3 from J; bases not matched to a gene: 6. The CDR3, as DNA: TGTGCCAGCAGCTTACTATACAGGGGAGACACCGGGGAGCTGTTTTTT. Translated, it gives CASSLLYRGDTGELFF.

V usage is TRBV5-6 and J usage is TRBJ1-1; the match to TRBD1 covers 8 bases. Trimming took 5 bases from V and 4 from J; bases not matched to a gene: 10. There are 15 residues in the CDR3. Per the germline V gene, CDR1 is SGHDT and CDR2 is YYEEEE. In nucleotides, the CDR3 is TGTGCCAGCAGGGATGGACAGGGACTGGGCACTGAAGCTTTCTTT. It specifies CASRDGQGLGTEAFF.

In regard to this clone: One junction end does not reproduce the germline sequence, and a read error may be involved. The chain links TRBV4-1 to TRBJ1-2, with a tentative D call TRBD1 (5 bases). This CDR3 has 12 residues. Germline V gene sequence: CDR1 MGHRA, CDR2 YSYEKL. The CDR3 protein is CASSQPTAGLSF. The DNA for the CDR3 is TGCGCCAGCAGCCAACCAACGGCAGGGCTCTCCTTC.

The rearrangement links TRBV4-2 to TRBJ1-1; TRBD1 aligns across 8 bases. The CDR3 loop spans 15 amino acids. J was trimmed by 5 bases and V by 4 bases; bases with no gene match: 9. Germline CDR1 is LGHNA and CDR2 is YNFKEQ. The CDR3: CASSRTPGQVTEAFF. In DNA, the CDR3 is TGTGCCAGCAGCCGAACGCCGGGACAGGTGACTGAAGCTTTCTTT.

V is TRBV28 and J is TRBJ2-6, with a weak D call TRBD2 (6 bases). Trimming took off 3 bases at V and 2 bases at J, with 11 bases between the two ends. Per germline, CDR1 MDHEN and CDR2 SYDVKM. The CDR3 has 16 residues. CDR3 in DNA: TGTGCCAGCAGTTTCCTTGGGGGGACTGGGGCCAACGTCCTGACTTTC. Amino acids: CASSFLGGTGANVLTF.

This chain joins TRBV5-1 and TRBJ1-1, with 7 positions matching TRBD1. Germline V gene data show CDR1 as SGHRS and CDR2 as YFSETQ. The CDR3 is made up of 14 amino acids. Trimming at V came to 0 bases and at J to 6 bases, leaving 5 bases not matched to a gene. CDR3 in amino acids: CASSLDTGQPEAFF. CDR3 nucleotide sequence: TGCGCCAGCAGCTTGGATACGGGACAGCCTGAAGCTTTCTTT.

The V and J genes are TRBV30 and TRBJ1-6; TRBD1 matches at 10 bases. The germline V gene encodes CDR1 GTSNPN and CDR2 SVGIG (reference sequence). This CDR3 comprises 15 residues. Trimming took 0 bases from V and 10 from J; bases not matched to a gene: 6. Written as DNA, the CDR3 is TGTGCCTGGAGTGTACTGGGACAGGGGTCGTCACCCCTCCACTTT. Its translation is CAWSVLGQGSSPLHF.

This chain joins TRBV7-2 and TRBJ1-6, with 9 nucleotides matching TRBD1. CDR1 SGHTA and CDR2 FQGNSA come from the germline V gene. The CDR3 extends over 16 amino acids. V shed 0 bases and J 7 bases; nucleotides not matched to a gene: 4. The CDR3 DNA is TGTGCCAGCAGCTTAGCGTTTGGGACAGGGAATTCACCCCTCCACTTT. Residues: CASSLAFGTGNSPLHF.

The chain employs TRBV2 and TRBJ1-5; D is undetermined. CDR1 SNHLY and CDR2 FYNNEI come from the germline V gene. This CDR3 region has 14 residues. The V end was cut by 5 bases, the J end by 6 bases, with 14 bases between. The CDR3 is CASSWRANVQPQHF. The CDR3, as DNA: TGTGCCAGCAGTTGGAGGGCAAATGTTCAGCCCCAGCATTTT.

The chain combines TRBV18 with TRBJ1-1; tentative D call: TRBD1 (5 bases). The CDR3 has 17 residues. Trimming took 6 bases from V and 1 from J, leaving 21 bases between them. Germline CDR1 is KGHSH and CDR2 is LQKENI. The CDR3 spells CASSLTTVLTTNTEAFF. The DNA for the CDR3 is TGTGCCAGCTCCCTTACGACAGTCCTAACAACGAACACTGAAGCTTTCTTT.

The V gene is TRBV10-2, the J gene TRBJ2-2; TRBD2 is a possible D gene (5 bases). The CDR3 contains 14 residues. V was trimmed by 11 bases and J by 3 bases, leaving 16 bases between them. Germline values: CDR1 WSHSY, CDR2 SAAADI. CDR3: CAALGDPDTGELFF. CDR3 nucleotide sequence: TGCGCCGCTCTCGGGGATCCGGACACCGGGGAGCTGTTTTTT.

The chain recombines TRBV4-1 with TRBJ1-4; 7 bases fit TRBD1. This CDR3 has 17 residues. Trimming cost V 0 bases and J 14 bases; bases outside gene matches: 18. Germline V lookup: CDR1 MGHRA, CDR2 YSYEKL. CDR3 nucleotides: TGCGCCAGCAGCCAAGACGCCTTCCGGGACAGCGCACTAACTCTGTTTTTT. It yields the protein CASSQDAFRDSALTLFF.

This clone has just one count. The genes are TRBV7-2 and TRBJ2-2; 7 nucleotides agree with TRBD1. V lost 5 bases to trimming and J lost 7 bases; unmatched junction nucleotides: 4. The CDR3 is 13 amino acids. CDR1 is SGHTA, CDR2 FQGNSA, per germline. The CDR3 region is CASSVDRVGELFF. CDR3 bases: TGTGCCAGCAGCGTAGACAGGGTCGGGGAGCTGTTTTTT.

The CDR3 reads CASSFSGRGVYGYTF. The CDR3 region has the DNA TGTGCCAGCAGTTTTTCGGGCAGGGGTGTCTATGGCTACACCTTC. The V and J genes are TRBV27 and TRBJ1-2, with D possibly matching TRBD1 (6 bases). The V gene's germline CDR1 is MNHEY and CDR2 SMNVEV (reference sequence). Trimming removed 3 bases from V and 4 bases from J, with 15 bases in between. The length of the CDR3 is 15 residues.

The CDR3 bases are TGTGCCAGCAGCGGACTAGCGGATTACAATGAGCAGTTCTTC. This codes for CASSGLADYNEQFF. The rearrangement joins TRBV2 to TRBJ2-1, with 10 nucleotides matching TRBD2. Trimming at V came to 6 bases and at J to 4 bases, leaving 3 bases not matched to a gene. The CDR3 is 14 residues long. CDR1 SNHLY and CDR2 FYNNEI come from the germline V gene.

The chain is built from TRBV7-9 and TRBJ2-2; 13 bases match TRBD2. V trimming: 5 bases; J trimming: 4 bases; junction bases outside the gene matches: 7. This CDR3 spans 17 amino acids. From germline, CDR1 is SEHNR and CDR2 FQNEAQ (reference sequence). CDR3 coding DNA: TGTGCCAGCAGCCTAACAGGGACTAGCGGGGCCACCGGGGAGCTGTTTTTT. It is translated as CASSLTGTSGATGELFF.

The J gene is TRBJ2-1, the V gene TRBV6-5; 9 nucleotides agree with TRBD2. This CDR3 has 16 amino acids. Germline-derived CDR1 and CDR2 are MNHEY and SVGAGI. Unmatched junction bases numbered 13, after V lost 4 bases and J lost 9 bases. This CDR3 is CASSSLGGGALSEQFF. The CDR3 DNA follows: TGTGCCAGCAGTTCCCTGGGCGGGGGGGCCTTAAGTGAGCAGTTCTTC.

The chain uses TRBV5-1 and TRBJ1-4, with TRBD1 matching over 9 bases. V dropped 2 bases and J dropped 5; count of bases not matched to a gene: 4. The CDR3 is made up of 15 amino acids. Germline CDR1 is SGHRS and CDR2 is YFSETQ. CDR3 region: CASSLSTGGNEKLFF. The CDR3 nucleotides read TGCGCCAGCAGCTTATCGACAGGGGGAAATGAAAAACTGTTTTTT.

The chain combines TRBV28 with TRBJ2-4, with D possibly matching TRBD1 (5 bases). In germline, CDR1 is MDHEN, CDR2 SYDVKM. The CDR3 consists of 15 residues. Trimming shortened V by 3 bases and J by 0 bases, and 9 bases separated the two germline ends. For the CDR3, the DNA is TGTGCCAGCAGTTTGGTGGGGCTAGCCAAAAACATTCAGTACTTC. Amino acids: CASSLVGLAKNIQYF.

CDR3 in DNA: TGTGCCAGCAGCTTCAGGGGGACAGGGGACAATGAGCAGTTCTTC. This translates into CASSFRGTGDNEQFF. This chain connects TRBV7-9 to TRBJ2-1, with TRBD1 identical over 10 bases. The CDR3 totals 15 residues. Trimming removed 3 bases from V and 5 bases from J; junction bases left unmatched: 4. CDR1 and CDR2 from the germline V gene are SEHNR and FQNEAQ (reference sequence).

This clone was counted a few times. The chain employs TRBV7-2 and TRBJ1-2; 7 bases are a match to TRBD1. The CDR3 is made up of 14 amino acids. The germline CDR1 and CDR2 sequences are SGHTA and FQGNSA. Trimming cost V 6 bases and J 1 base; bases outside gene matches: 5. The CDR3 here is CASSPGGFNYGYTF. CDR3 nucleotide sequence: TGTGCCAGCAGTCCAGGGGGTTTTAACTATGGCTACACCTTC.

The rearrangement joins TRBV25-1 to TRBJ2-3; D unresolved. The CDR3 has 14 residues. V was trimmed by 5 bases and J by 0 bases, leaving 9 bases between them. The V gene's germline CDR1 is MGHDK and CDR2 SYGVNS. The CDR3 loop is CASSTSASTDTQYF. The DNA for the CDR3 is TGTGCCAGCAGTACAAGCGCGAGCACAGATACGCAGTATTTT.

V usage is TRBV19 and J usage is TRBJ1-5; 7 positions match TRBD1. Per germline, CDR1 LNHDA and CDR2 SQIVND (reference sequence). CDR3 length: 15 amino acids. V gave up 5 bases and J gave up 2 bases; unmatched junction bases: 6. The CDR3 is CASSGSGGGNQPQHF. CDR3 nucleotides: TGTGCCAGTAGTGGATCAGGGGGTGGCAATCAGCCCCAGCATTTT.

This clone appeared a single time. CDR3 sequence reads: CASSQDQDRGEAFF. CDR3 DNA: TGTGCCAGCAGCCAAGATCAGGACAGGGGGGAAGCTTTCTTT. The chain combines TRBV4-2 with TRBJ1-1, with 10 bases that match TRBD1. Germline assignment: CDR1 LGHNA and CDR2 YNFKEQ. The CDR3 sequence is 14 residues long. V lost 0 bases, J lost 8 bases, and 3 bases stayed unmatched.

The gene calls are TRBV5-5 and TRBJ1-5; D is unclear. The length of the CDR3 is 14 residues. Per the germline V gene, CDR1 is SGHKS and CDR2 is YYEKEE (reference sequence). The V gene lost 4 bases and the J gene lost 3 bases, with 11 bases spanning the gap. CDR3 region: CASSRVLDNQPQHF. In DNA, the CDR3 is TGTGCCAGCAGCCGGGTTCTGGACAATCAGCCCCAGCATTTT.

This chain links TRBV20-1 with TRBJ2-7; D is perhaps TRBD1 (5 bases). V dropped 3 bases and J dropped 9 bases, with 12 bases sitting between them. Germline V gene sequence: CDR1 DFQATT, CDR2 SNEGSKA (reference sequence). CDR3 size: 11 residues. For the CDR3, the DNA is TGCAGTGCTAGTCAGGGAAGAGGGCAGTACTTC. Protein product: CSASQGRGQYF.